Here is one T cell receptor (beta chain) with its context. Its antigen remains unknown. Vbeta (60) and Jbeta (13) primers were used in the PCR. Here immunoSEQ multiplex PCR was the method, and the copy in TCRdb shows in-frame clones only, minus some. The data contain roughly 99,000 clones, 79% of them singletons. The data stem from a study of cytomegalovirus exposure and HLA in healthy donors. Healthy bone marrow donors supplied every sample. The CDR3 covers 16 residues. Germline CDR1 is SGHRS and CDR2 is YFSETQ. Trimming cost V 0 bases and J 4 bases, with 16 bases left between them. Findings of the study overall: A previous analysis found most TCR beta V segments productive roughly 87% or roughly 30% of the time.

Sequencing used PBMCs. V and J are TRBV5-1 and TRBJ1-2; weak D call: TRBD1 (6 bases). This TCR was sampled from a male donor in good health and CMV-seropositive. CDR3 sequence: CASSLEAGERGYGYTF. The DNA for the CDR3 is TGCGCCAGCAGCTTGGAGGCAGGGGAGAGGGGCTATGGCTACACCTTC.